The TCR beta chain described here comes from a study of T cell repertoires in cytomegalovirus infection (dated by TCRdb to about 2019). About the full investigation: Donor HLA type was relevant to the analysis, because carriage of CMV infection together with the matching HLA type was indicated by public TCR beta signatures.

This clonotype appeared many times. What this receptor recognizes is not known. Base-call qualities are not available, and no considerably larger clone is one nucleotide away. What the authors observed across the whole study: In the ex vivo response, HLA-C-restricted CMV-specific TCR beta clonotypes were dominant, and in two of eight donors the single most frequent clonotype came from this HLA-C-restricted group. In both this cohort and an independent roughly 330-donor cohort, the cumulative frequency of public TCR beta family members distinguished carriers of CMV infection plus the relevant HLA type.

Instrument on record: Illumina HiSeq 1500. In TCRdb, the public reads were trimmed at Q25 with fastp and aligned with MiXCR, with productive beta chains retained. Every CDR3 protein is listed once, alongside the most common genes and DNA of its rows. The sample records under 800,000 distinct CDR3 sequences, 20% to 25% of which are singletons. Less than 10% of the sample lies in the top ten. This sequence was found in a human donor in good health (CMV status not recorded). Some clones in this sample may be carry-over from other donors' samples. The sequencing sample was made of CD8+ T cells from PBMCs.

The CDR3 loop reads CASNPGGPETQYF. The DNA sequence reads TGTGCCAGCAACCCCGGGGGTCCTGAGACCCAGTACTTC. The chain is assembled from TRBV7-8 and TRBJ2-5, and the D gene may be TRBD2, 6 bases matching. According to the germline V gene, CDR1 reads SGHVS and CDR2 reads FQNEAQ. The CDR3 contains 13 residues, cysteine and phenylalanine counted. Left in the record is the CDR3 DNA by itself, 39 bases read in frame from the first base. V loses 7 bases of germline sequence and J loses 5 bases, and the interval between the two ends is 14 bases.